This is a list of T cell receptor beta chains from one sample in a study of blood T cell repertoires in COVID-19. Only in-frame clones appear in the TCRdb table, and some are missing; sequencing was by immunoSEQ multiplex PCR. The sample contains 250,000 to 300,000 clones, roughly 84% of which appear only once. Material for sequencing was PBMCs or T cells enriched from blood (not recorded which). All receptors derive from a woman between 50 and 59 years old who had been exposed to COVID-19. The CDR3 runs from the conserved cysteine through the conserved F or W. D genes are given only for firm matches. Expanded clones are given a class, and other clones once, few, many or no size at all.

size	V	D	J	DNA	CDR3
NA	TRBV2	NA	TRBJ1-5	TGTGCCAGCAGTGATACCAGGGTGAGCAATCAGCCCCAGCATTTT	CASSDTRVSNQPQHF
NA	TRBV6-4	NA	TRBJ1-2	TGTGCCAGCAGCCGTTCAGGGGAAAGTGGCTACACCTTC	CASSRSGESGYTF
few	TRBV10-2	NA	TRBJ1-5	TGCGCCAGCTCCGCCGGGGGTAGCAATCAGCCCCAGCATTTT	CASSAGGSNQPQHF
NA	TRBV29-1	NA	TRBJ2-4	TGCAGCGTCAGGCTAGCCAAAAACATTCAGTACTTC	CSVRLAKNIQYF
once	TRBV19	TRBD1	TRBJ1-1	TGTGCCAGTATAGGGGCAGGGGGCGACGGGAGCACTGAAGCTTTCTTT	CASIGAGGDGSTEAFF
once	TRBV18	TRBD1	TRBJ2-5	TGTGCCAGCTCACCCCGTTTTCGGGACAGTCAAGAGACCCAGTACTTC	CASSPRFRDSQETQYF
NA	TRBV19	NA	TRBJ1-5	TGTGCCAGTTCGCGACAGAGCAATCAGCCCCAGCATTTT	CASSRQSNQPQHF
NA	TRBV11-2	NA	TRBJ1-5	TGTGCCAGCAGCTTAGATTTCCTTAATCAGCCCCAGCATTTT	CASSLDFLNQPQHF
NA	TRBV2	NA	TRBJ1-5	TGTGCCAGCAGTGGAGACAGCTTTTATAGCAATCAGCCCCAGCATTTT	CASSGDSFYSNQPQHF
NA	TRBV18	NA	TRBJ2-1	TGTGCCAGCTCACCACTTGGGGGGAGCTCCTACAATGAGCAGTTCTTC	CASSPLGGSSYNEQFF
NA	TRBV28	TRBD1	TRBJ1-3	TGTGCCAGCAGCTCAGGGGGCTCTGGAAACACCATATATTTT	CASSSGGSGNTIYF
NA	TRBV2	TRBD1	TRBJ2-2	TGTGCCAGCAGTCTACAGGGGCCGGCCAACACCGGGGAGCTGTTTTTT	CASSLQGPANTGELFF
NA	TRBV3-1/TRBV3-2	TRBD1	TRBJ1-3	TGTGCCAGCAGCCTTACAGGGGGCAGTGGAAACACCATATATTTT	CASSLTGGSGNTIYF
few	TRBV19	NA	TRBJ1-5	TGTGCCAGTAGAGAGGGCAATCAGCCCCAGCATTTT	CASREGNQPQHF
NA	TRBV7-2	TRBD1	TRBJ2-7	TGTGCCAGCAGCGAACTCCGGGACAGCAACTCCTACGAGCAGTACTTC	CASSELRDSNSYEQYF
NA	TRBV6-6	NA	TRBJ1-5	TGTGCCAGCAGTTACGCTCTGGCAGACAATCAGCCCCAGCATTTT	CASSYALADNQPQHF
NA	TRBV6-5	TRBD1	TRBJ2-7	TGTGCCACCTTGGGACAGTTGAGTCGCGAGCAGTACTTC	CATLGQLSREQYF
NA	TRBV6-4	NA	TRBJ1-1	TGTGCCAGCAGCCCAACCGGGACACACTACACTGAAGCTTTCTTT	CASSPTGTHYTEAFF
few	TRBV10-2	NA	TRBJ2-2	TGCGCCAGCAGTGTAGGGGTAACCGGGGAGCTGTTTTTT	CASSVGVTGELFF
NA	TRBV7-9	TRBD1	TRBJ1-2	TGTGCCAGCAGCTCGAAAACTGGGACAGCTTTCTATGGCTACACCTTC	CASSSKTGTAFYGYTF
NA	TRBV15	NA	TRBJ1-2	TGTGCCACCAGCGGAGAGACAGGCCCGCGGCATGGCTACACCTTC	CATSGETGPRHGYTF
few	TRBV13	NA	TRBJ2-2	TGTGCCAGCAGCCCGGCAGGGTGGAAGAACACCGGGGAGCTGTTTTTT	CASSPAGWKNTGELFF
NA	TRBV5-6	TRBD1	TRBJ1-2	TGTGCCAGCAGCTGGAGGACAGGGATAGATGGCTACACCTTC	CASSWRTGIDGYTF
NA	TRBV10-3	NA	TRBJ2-1	TGTGCCATCAGTGAGTCGTCCGAGAATGAGCAGTTCTTC	CAISESSENEQFF
NA	TRBV6-5	NA	TRBJ1-2	TGTGCCAGCAGTTATCGGTCTAACTATGGCTACACCTTC	CASSYRSNYGYTF
NA	TRBV10-2	NA	TRBJ1-1	TGCGCCAGCAGTGAAGCGAACACTGAAGCTTTCTTT	CASSEANTEAFF
NA	TRBV7-9	TRBD1	TRBJ1-2	TGTGCCAGCAGCTCTGGACAGGTCCTAAATGTTGGCTACACCTTC	CASSSGQVLNVGYTF
NA	TRBV19	NA	TRBJ2-5	TGTGCCAGTAGTCCTCAGGGGCCAGGGGAGACCCAGTACTTC	CASSPQGPGETQYF
NA	TRBV13	TRBD2	TRBJ2-2	TGTGCCAGCAGCCCCACCCCGGGACTAGGGGCGAGCACCGGGGAGCTGTTTTTT	CASSPTPGLGASTGELFF
NA	TRBV9	NA	TRBJ1-2	TGTGCCAGCAGCGTAGCTCTACCCCCCCCTAACTATGGCTACACCTTC	CASSVALPPPNYGYTF
NA	TRBV6-2/TRBV6-3	TRBD1	TRBJ2-7	TGTGCCAGCAGTTACGGGACAGGGTTTACCTACGAGCAGTACTTC	CASSYGTGFTYEQYF
NA	TRBV7-3	NA	TRBJ1-6	TGTGCCAGCAGTCACGATACTTATTCACCCCTCCACTTT	CASSHDTYSPLHF
NA	TRBV11-3	NA	TRBJ2-2	TGTGCCAGCAGCTTCTCGACCCCGGGTGGCACCGGGGAGCTGTTTTTT	CASSFSTPGGTGELFF
once	TRBV5-8	TRBD1	TRBJ1-5	TGTGCCAGCAGCTCCGGGACAGGCTCGCATCAGCCCCAGCATTTT	CASSSGTGSHQPQHF
NA	TRBV10-2	NA	TRBJ1-5	TGCGCCAGCAGCCAGGGCTCTAATCAGCCCCAGCATTTT	CASSQGSNQPQHF
NA	TRBV6-1	NA	TRBJ1-3	TGTGCCAGCAGTGCCTTAGACAGCGCCTCTGGAAACACCATATATTTT	CASSALDSASGNTIYF
once	TRBV9	NA	TRBJ1-3	TGTGCCAGCAGCGAGGCGGATATCCGGACATCGGGAGGGACCATATATTTT	CASSEADIRTSGGTIYF